A selection of T cell receptor beta chains follows, all from one sample in a study of T-cell reconstitution after alpha-beta-depleted transplantation in children. TCRdb independently ran MiXCR on the PCR reads; one entry per CDR3 protein. There are 350,000 to 400,000 distinct CDR3 sequences in the sample; approximately 20% occur only once, and around 4% lies in the top ten. The specimen was PBMCs from the stem cell graft donor, collected from the stem cell graft. These receptor sequences come from a human donor who donated a stem cell graft to a child with acute myeloid leukemia. Each CDR3 is given with its conserved first and last residue. The D gene is left open where the match is weak. Expanded clones get a size class; other rows say once, few or many, or leave the size out.

>NA|NA|TRBJ2-7|TRBV10-3
CAISEGSGSSYEQYF
TGTGCCATCAGTGAAGGTAGCGGCTCATCCTACGAGCAGTACTTC
>NA|NA|TRBJ2-2|TRBV5-1
CASSLARTVTGELFF
TGCGCCAGCAGCTTGGCCAGGACAGTTACCGGGGAGCTGTTTTTT
>few|NA|TRBJ2-7|TRBV7-2
CASSLPVHTYEQYF
TGTGCCAGCAGCTTACCGGTACATACATACGAGCAGTACTTC
>many|NA|TRBJ2-1|TRBV29-1
CSGRVVNNEQFF
TGCAGCGGGAGGGTGGTGAACAATGAGCAGTTCTTC
>few|TRBD1|TRBJ2-5|TRBV12-3/TRBV12-4
CASSERQGALETQYF
TGTGCCAGCAGTGAGAGACAGGGGGCTTTGGAGACCCAGTACTTC
>few|TRBD1|TRBJ1-5|TRBV28
CASSSQGANNQPQHF
TGTGCCAGCAGTTCACAGGGGGCGAACAATCAGCCCCAGCATTTT
>NA|NA|TRBJ2-7|TRBV20-1
CSARSGRSNNEQYF
TGCAGTGCTAGATCGGGACGAAGTAATAATGAGCAGTACTTC
>few|TRBD2|TRBJ2-1|TRBV6-2/TRBV6-3
CASRKGGTSGLSYNEQFF
TGTGCCAGCAGAAAGGGCGGGACTAGCGGTCTCTCCTACAATGAGCAGTTCTTC
>few|TRBD2|TRBJ2-7|TRBV29-1
CSVDPWASGKEQYF
TGCAGCGTTGACCCCTGGGCTAGCGGGAAGGAGCAGTACTTC
>NA|NA|TRBJ1-4|TRBV9
CASSPGGATNEKLFF
TGTGCCAGCAGCCCTGGGGGCGCAACTAATGAAAAACTGTTTTTT
>NA|NA|TRBJ2-1|TRBV15
CATSTGRGGYNEQFF
TGTGCCACTTCCACCGGCCGGGGCGGGTACAATGAGCAGTTCTTC
>few|NA|TRBJ2-5|TRBV5-1
CASSLVGGVQETQYF
TGCGCCAGCAGCTTGGTTGGGGGAGTACAAGAGACCCAGTACTTC
>few|TRBD2|TRBJ2-5|TRBV2
CASSGRAVETQYF
TGTGCCAGCAGCGGGAGGGCCGTAGAGACCCAGTACTTC
>NA|TRBD2|TRBJ2-1|TRBV3-1
CASSQDVAGGREQFF
TGTGCCAGCAGCCAAGACGTAGCGGGAGGGCGTGAGCAGTTCTTC
>few|TRBD1|TRBJ2-3|TRBV20-1
CSAEKGPDTGGNTQYF
TGCAGTGCGGAGAAAGGCCCCGACACAGGGGGGAATACGCAGTATTTT
>NA|NA|TRBJ2-7|TRBV10-3
CAISGRDGSYEQYF
TGTGCCATCAGTGGACGGGACGGCTCCTACGAGCAGTACTTC
>NA|NA|TRBJ2-7|TRBV3-1
CASSQGPTSSYEQYF
TGTGCCAGCAGCCAGGGACCGACTAGCTCCTACGAGCAGTACTTC
>few|NA|TRBJ2-3|TRBV4-3
CASSATKFLAGDTDTQYF
TGCGCCAGCAGCGCGACCAAATTTTTGGCAGGGGACACAGATACGCAGTATTTT
>NA|NA|TRBJ2-1|TRBV6-2/TRBV6-3
CASNQRQGLSYNEQFF
TGTGCCAGCAACCAACGACAGGGACTCTCCTACAATGAGCAGTTCTTC
>few|NA|TRBJ2-1|TRBV5-1
CASTGVYNEQFF
TGCGCCAGCACCGGGGTCTACAATGAGCAGTTCTTC
>NA|TRBD2|TRBJ2-1|TRBV5-1
CASSLQASGYNEQFF
TGCGCCAGCAGCTTGCAGGCTAGCGGCTACAATGAGCAGTTCTTC
>NA|TRBD1|TRBJ2-7|TRBV20-1
CSAIDRVLTYEQYF
TGCAGTGCCATCGACAGGGTTCTAACCTACGAGCAGTACTTC
>few|TRBD2|TRBJ2-1|TRBV4-2
CASSQDPGGTSGRATYNEQFF
TGTGCCAGCAGCCAAGACCCAGGGGGGACTAGCGGGAGGGCCACCTACAATGAGCAGTTCTTC
>NA|NA|TRBJ2-1|TRBV28
CASSFFTGRLNEQFF
TGTGCCAGCAGTTTTTTCACAGGGCGTCTCAATGAGCAGTTCTTC
>NA|NA|TRBJ2-2|TRBV20-1
CSAQDYHTGELFF
TGCAGTGCTCAGGACTACCACACCGGGGAGCTGTTTTTT
>few|TRBD2|TRBJ2-7|TRBV20-1
CSASPLAASYEQYF
TGCAGTGCTTCACCTCTAGCGGCCTCCTACGAGCAGTACTTC
>NA|NA|TRBJ2-5|TRBV15
CATSRDLGGQETQYF
TGTGCCACCAGCAGGGACCTCGGGGGGCAGGAGACCCAGTACTTC
>NA|TRBD2|TRBJ2-1|TRBV20-1
CSAPSGSNEQFF
TGCAGTGCACCGAGCGGGAGCAATGAGCAGTTCTTC
>few|NA|TRBJ2-1|TRBV12-3/TRBV12-4
CASSWADLHEQFF
TGTGCCAGCAGCTGGGCGGATCTACATGAGCAGTTCTTC
>NA|NA|TRBJ2-2|TRBV2
CASNGAYSGELFF
TGTGCCAGCAATGGGGCCTATTCCGGGGAGCTGTTTTTT
>many|NA|TRBJ2-7|TRBV2
CASGVIYEQYF
TGTGCCAGCGGGGTGATCTACGAGCAGTACTTC
>NA|NA|TRBJ1-5|TRBV9
CASSVDGRNQPQHF
TGTGCCAGCAGCGTAGATGGCCGCAATCAGCCCCAGCATTTT
>NA|NA|TRBJ2-7|TRBV20-1
CSARPGSIYEQYF
TGCAGTGCTAGACCGGGGAGTATCTACGAGCAGTACTTC
>few|NA|TRBJ1-1|TRBV29-1
CSVQDYTEAFF
TGCAGCGTTCAGGACTACACTGAAGCTTTCTTT
>few|TRBD2|TRBJ2-7|TRBV6-5
CASSYRGGSSYEQYF
TGTGCCAGCAGTTACAGGGGAGGGAGCTCCTACGAGCAGTACTTC
>NA|TRBD2|TRBJ2-1|TRBV24-1
CATSDFQTSGRAGEQFF
TGTGCCACCAGTGATTTCCAGACTAGTGGGAGGGCCGGTGAGCAGTTCTTC
>NA|TRBD1|TRBJ1-4|TRBV4-1
CASSQVPGQNNEKLFF
TGCGCCAGCAGCCAAGTGCCGGGACAGAATAATGAAAAACTGTTTTTT
>few|TRBD2|TRBJ2-1|TRBV3-1
CASSLRSSGPNNEQFF
TGTGCCAGCAGCCTTCGGAGTAGCGGGCCCAACAATGAGCAGTTCTTC
>many|TRBD1|TRBJ2-7|TRBV19
CASSDPGTGSSYEQYF
TGTGCCAGTAGTGACCCCGGGACAGGGAGCTCCTACGAGCAGTACTTC
>few|TRBD2|TRBJ2-1|TRBV27
CASSAGTSGTYNEQFF
TGTGCCAGCAGTGCCGGGACTAGCGGGACCTACAATGAGCAGTTCTTC
>NA|NA|TRBJ2-7|TRBV15
CATSRDPVGSAGEQYF
TGTGCCACCAGCAGAGATCCAGTCGGGTCCGCCGGCGAGCAGTACTTC
>NA|NA|TRBJ2-1|TRBV7-6
CASSLGVEDNEQFF
TGTGCCAGCAGCTTAGGGGTGGAGGACAATGAGCAGTTCTTC
>few|NA|TRBJ1-1|TRBV4-2
CASSQVGARDTEAFF
TGTGCCAGCAGCCAAGTCGGGGCACGGGACACTGAAGCTTTCTTT
>many|NA|TRBJ2-3|TRBV21-1
CASSRGATSTDTQYF
TGTGCCAGCAGCAGGGGGGCGACGAGCACAGATACGCAGTATTTT
>few|TRBD2|TRBJ2-3|TRBV20-1
CSARPVWGEGPDTQYF
TGCAGTGCTAGGCCCGTCTGGGGGGAGGGTCCAGATACGCAGTATTTT
>few|TRBD2|TRBJ2-3|TRBV20-1
CSAADPPGGDTQYF
TGCAGTGCTGCGGACCCACCGGGGGGAGATACGCAGTATTTT
>NA|NA|TRBJ2-7|TRBV20-1
CSARSPGAPSYEQYF
TGCAGTGCTAGATCTCCGGGGGCCCCTTCCTACGAGCAGTACTTC
>NA|NA|TRBJ1-1|TRBV28
CASSLNPLPEAFF
TGTGCCAGCAGTTTAAATCCCCTCCCTGAAGCTTTCTTT
>NA|NA|TRBJ1-1|TRBV5-1
CASQEGEGLNTEAFF
TGCGCCAGCCAGGAAGGGGAGGGATTAAACACTGAAGCTTTCTTT
>NA|TRBD1|TRBJ2-2|TRBV7-3
CASSRRQGPSNTGELFF
TGTGCCAGCAGCCGTCGACAGGGGCCTTCGAACACCGGGGAGCTGTTTTTT
>NA|TRBD2|TRBJ2-7|TRBV28
CALSGTHSYEQYF
TGTGCGCTAAGCGGGACGCACTCCTACGAGCAGTACTTC
>NA|NA|TRBJ1-2|TRBV4-1
CASSQGLQGHNYGYTF
TGCGCCAGCAGCCAAGGTCTCCAGGGGCACAACTATGGCTACACCTTC